These 17 T cell receptor beta chains were sequenced from one sample in a study of blood T cell repertoires in COVID-19. Profiled with immunoSEQ multiplex PCR; TCRdb holds only in-frame clones, not every one. The sample records around 180,000 clones, approximately 85% being singletons. The sequenced sample consisted of peripheral blood. All receptors come from a man aged 55 to 69 with acute or convalescent COVID-19.

This chain joins TRBV12-3 or TRBV12-4 and TRBJ2-1, with D possibly TRBD2 on 6 matching bases. CDR3 size: 11 residues. V lost 6 bases and J lost 8, with 8 bases in between. CDR3 loop: CASRTSDEQFF. CDR3 nucleotides: TGTGCCAGCAGGACTAGTGATGAGCAGTTCTTC.

The gene calls are TRBV10-3 and TRBJ2-7, with 8 positions matching TRBD2. Germline loops: CDR1 ENHRY, CDR2 SYGVKD. The CDR3 runs to 12 residues. The CDR3, as DNA: TGTGCTTCATCGGGGGGGTCCTACGAGCAGTACTTC. This translates into CASSGGSYEQYF.

This chain uses TRBV7-9 with TRBJ2-1; D might be TRBD2 (5 bases). The CDR3 is made up of 14 amino acids. Germline V gene sequence: CDR1 SEHNR, CDR2 FQNEAQ (reference sequence). The V end lost 5 bases, the J end lost 5 bases, and 13 bases lay between the germline ends. CDR3 coding DNA: TGTGCCAGCAGCCTCTGGACTTTGGACAATGAGCAGTTCTTC. Translation: CASSLWTLDNEQFF.

The count of this clone is one. The chain employs TRBV7-9 and TRBJ1-1; the D is unclear. This CDR3 is 13 amino acids long. Germline V CDR1 and CDR2: SEHNR, FQNEAQ (reference sequence). The germline V and J ends were trimmed by 2 bases and 3 bases, with 7 bases remaining between them. The CDR3 DNA sequence: TGTGCCAGCAGCTTACTTTCGGACACTGAAGCTTTCTTT. It is translated as CASSLLSDTEAFF.

This clone was seen only a few times. The J gene is TRBJ1-4, the V gene TRBV27; 10 bases agree with TRBD1. J lost 7 bases, V lost 8 bases, and 1 base had no gene match. The germline V gene encodes CDR1 MNHEY and CDR2 SMNVEV (reference sequence). There are 12 residues in the CDR3. DNA for the CDR3: TGTGCCAGCGGACAGGGGGTTGAAAAACTGTTTTTT. Translation: CASGQGVEKLFF.

The chain joins TRBV2 to TRBJ2-3; the match to TRBD2 covers 8 bases. The ends lost 3 bases at V and 3 bases at J; junction bases unmatched: 11. Germline CDR1 reads SNHLY; CDR2 reads FYNNEI. The CDR3 has 17 residues. The CDR3 reads CASSERGGRFITDTQYF. CDR3 sequence (DNA): TGTGCCAGCAGTGAGCGAGGCGGGAGGTTTATAACAGATACGCAGTATTTT.

The CDR3 loop is CASRTNQGAVNIQYF. As DNA, the CDR3 is TGTGCCAGCAGGACGAACCAGGGGGCCGTAAACATTCAGTACTTC. The chain has TRBV6-5 and TRBJ2-4, with 8 positions matching TRBD1. The J segment lost 6 bases and the V segment lost 6 bases, leaving 10 bases of the junction unmatched. The CDR3 contains 15 residues. From germline, CDR1 is MNHEY and CDR2 SVGAGI.

J is TRBJ2-7 and V is TRBV5-6; TRBD2 might be the D (6 bases). The V gene's germline CDR1 is SGHDT and CDR2 YYEEEE. V lost 0 bases to trimming and J lost 4 bases, with 14 bases between them. This CDR3 spans 15 amino acids. The DNA of the CDR3 is TGTGCCAGCAGCTTGGCGGGAGTCCTACCTTACGAGCAGTACTTC. Protein product: CASSLAGVLPYEQYF.

This clone was recorded once. V gene TRBV4-2 combines with J gene TRBJ1-1, with D possibly being TRBD1 (6 bases). The germline CDR1 and CDR2 sequences are LGHNA and YNFKEQ. This CDR3 contains 13 residues. The V and J ends lost 4 bases and 4 bases respectively, with 10 bases between them. The CDR3 loop is CASSLTGSTEAFF. In nucleotides, the CDR3 is TGTGCCAGCAGCCTCACAGGGAGCACTGAAGCTTTCTTT.

V gene TRBV19 combines with J gene TRBJ2-7, with 7 bases aligning to TRBD1. CDR1 and CDR2 (germline): LNHDA, SQIVND (reference sequence). The CDR3 has 13 residues. J was trimmed by 4 bases and V by 6 bases; bases with no gene match: 6. CDR3 in amino acids: CASSHRGEYEQYF. CDR3 nucleotides: TGTGCCAGTAGCCACAGGGGAGAGTACGAGCAGTACTTC.

Here the CDR3 reads CANVGGTTDTQYF. The CDR3 DNA is TGTGCCAACGTTGGCGGGACCACAGATACGCAGTATTTT. The rearrangement uses TRBV2 and TRBJ2-3, with D perhaps matching TRBD2 (6 bases). Trimming took off 10 bases at V and 2 bases at J, with 13 bases between the two ends. The germline V gene has CDR1 SNHLY and CDR2 FYNNEI. CDR3 length: 13 residues. Looking up the rest from reference TRBV2 and TRBJ2-3 gives the full variable domain: EPEVTQTPSHQVTQMGQEVILRCVPISNHLYFYWYRQILGQKVEFLVSFYNNEISEKSEIFDDQFSVERPDGSNFTLKIRSTKLEDSAMYFCANVGGTTDTQYFGPGTRLTVL.

This rearrangement joins TRBV29-1 to TRBJ1-5; D possibly corresponds to TRBD1 (6 bases). Germline V gives CDR1 SQVTM, CDR2 ANQGSEA. The CDR3 covers 20 residues. V was trimmed by 8 bases and J by 9 bases, leaving 41 bases between them. CDR3 loop: CSLPPGGSLQYDPRTRPQHF. CDR3 coding DNA: TGCAGCCTACCACCGGGGGGCAGCCTCCAGTACGATCCTAGGACAAGGCCCCAGCATTTT.

The chain combines TRBV10-1 with TRBJ1-1; D is unclear. Trimming took off 6 bases at V and 3 bases at J, with 8 bases between the two ends. This CDR3 contains 12 residues. Germline CDR1 and CDR2: WNHNN and SYGVQD (reference sequence). CDR3 amino acids: CASRVRDTEAFF. In DNA form, the CDR3 reads TGCGCCAGCAGAGTTCGGGACACTGAAGCTTTCTTT.

This chain links TRBV27 with TRBJ1-1; TRBD1 aligns across 7 bases. CDR1 is MNHEY, CDR2 SMNVEV, per germline (reference sequence). V was clipped by 5 bases and J by 1 base; unmatched bases: 7. The length of the CDR3 is 15 residues. The CDR3 DNA reads TGTGCCAGCAGTACCTGGACAGGAGCGAACACTGAAGCTTTCTTT. This codes for CASSTWTGANTEAFF.

This clone was detected only a few times. V usage is TRBV28 and J usage is TRBJ2-6, with D tentatively TRBD1 (5 bases). The germline V gene encodes CDR1 MDHEN and CDR2 SYDVKM. Between the trimmed V and J ends, which lost 8 bases and 2 bases, there was a span of 19 bases. This CDR3 comprises 17 residues. CDR3 sequence (DNA): TGTGCCAGCTCGAAGGGGCAGGGTGAGGCTGGGGCCAACGTCCTGACTTTC. Its translation: CASSKGQGEAGANVLTF.

The rearrangement links TRBV14 to TRBJ2-2; D not certain. The CDR3 sequence is 13 residues long. V was pared by 4 bases and J by 7 bases, with 10 bases between. Germline V gene sequence: CDR1 SGHDN, CDR2 FVKESK. The CDR3 DNA reads as TGTGCCAGCAGCCTCCAGGTTTACGGGGAGCTGTTTTTT. Translating gives CASSLQVYGELFF. Full variable domain (missing parts from reference TRBV14 and TRBJ2-2): EAGVTQFPSHSVIEKGQTVTLRCDPISGHDNLYWYRRVMGKEIKFLLHFVKESKQDESGMPNNRFLAERTGGTYSTLKVQPAELEDSGVYFCASSLQVYGELFFGEGSRLTVL.

This chain joins TRBV9 and TRBJ2-7; 8 nucleotides align to TRBD1. V dropped 4 bases and J dropped 0; count of bases not matched to a gene: 6. Germline V lookup: CDR1 SGDLS, CDR2 YYNGEE. The CDR3 totals 15 residues. The CDR3 is CASSPDRESSYEQYF. Written as DNA, the CDR3 is TGTGCCAGCAGCCCGGACAGGGAGAGCTCCTACGAGCAGTACTTC.